Presented here are 14 T cell receptor beta chains from one specimen sequenced in a study of CD8+ T cells in alopecia areata. cDNA serving as the sequencing template came from extracted, reverse transcribed RNA. Profiled with immunoSEQ multiplex PCR; TCRdb holds only in-frame clones, not every one. The repertoire consists of about 100,000 clones, with roughly 84% occurring once and the leading ten covering over 20%. Noted treatment: oral pan-JAK inhibitor, 5-10 mg twice daily. Sequencing was performed on CD8+ T cells sorted from blood, taken at week 24, from a patient treated with tofacitinib. These receptors were obtained from a human donor with alopecia areata.

The chain joins TRBV10-3 to TRBJ2-7; D is uncertain. V lost 2 bases and J 5 bases, leaving 10 bases between the germline ends. Germline CDR1 and CDR2: ENHRY and SYGVKD. The CDR3 length is 13 residues. The CDR3 reads CAISETALHEQYF. In DNA, the CDR3 is TGTGCCATCAGTGAGACAGCGCTACACGAGCAGTACTTC.

This chain links TRBV2 with TRBJ1-2; weak D call: TRBD1 (6 bases). From germline, CDR1 is SNHLY and CDR2 FYNNEI. This CDR3 has 15 residues. V was cut by 4 bases and J by 1 base, with 13 bases left in between. DNA of the CDR3: TGTGCCAGCAGTGTGAGGGGGGCGCTTAACTATGGCTACACCTTC. Its translation is CASSVRGALNYGYTF.

The V gene is TRBV28, the J gene TRBJ2-5; the D is unclear. The CDR3 loop spans 16 amino acids. Trimming pared 5 bases from V and 2 bases from J, leaving 18 bases between. Germline V gene data show CDR1 as MDHEN and CDR2 as SYDVKM. The CDR3: CASSDVPSQDQETQYF. The CDR3 DNA is TGTGCCAGCAGTGACGTGCCCAGTCAGGATCAAGAGACCCAGTACTTC.

This chain joins TRBV7-2 and TRBJ2-5; 7 bases align to TRBD2. CDR1 is SGHTA and CDR2 is FQGNSA in the germline V gene. This CDR3 contains 16 residues. After removal of 0 bases from V and 2 bases from J, the junction contained 6 bases not matched to a gene. The chain's CDR3 is CASSLASGGLQETQYF. CDR3 bases: TGTGCCAGCAGCTTAGCGTCGGGGGGATTACAAGAGACCCAGTACTTC.

The chain has TRBV6-6 and TRBJ1-1; a possible D gene is TRBD1 (5 bases). Germline-derived CDR1 and CDR2 are MNHNY and SVGAGI (reference sequence). CDR3 length: 15 residues. V was clipped by 1 base and J by 0 bases, with 9 bases between them. The CDR3 here is CASSYFQGLNTEAFF. CDR3 sequence (DNA): TGTGCCAGCAGTTACTTCCAGGGCTTGAACACTGAAGCTTTCTTT.

In this sample, this clone turned up a few times. The chain joins TRBV7-8 to TRBJ1-6, with D perhaps matching TRBD1 (6 bases). This CDR3 spans 15 amino acids. From germline, CDR1 is SGHVS and CDR2 FQNEAQ. The V gene lost 7 bases and the J gene lost 0 bases, with 10 bases spanning the gap. The CDR3 loop reads CASTQGSSYNSPLHF. The CDR3 coding sequence is TGTGCCAGCACCCAGGGGAGCTCCTATAATTCACCCCTCCACTTT.

The chain carries TRBV29-1 and TRBJ1-2; the match to TRBD1 covers 10 bases. The CDR3 contains 12 residues. Germline assignment: CDR1 SQVTM and CDR2 ANQGSEA. The V segment lost 6 bases and the J segment 6 bases; nucleotides outside the gene matches: 4. CDR3: CSVPDRGDGYTF. CDR3 DNA sequence: TGCAGCGTCCCGGACAGGGGGGATGGCTACACCTTC.

The chain combines TRBV7-9 with TRBJ1-1; 9 bases line up with TRBD1. The V and J ends lost 4 bases and 4 bases, in that order; junction bases with no gene match: 7. The CDR3 covers 15 residues. CDR1 is SEHNR and CDR2 is FQNEAQ in the germline V gene (reference sequence). This CDR3 reads CASSSYRGPGTEAFF. The CDR3 DNA is TGTGCCAGCAGCTCGTACAGGGGGCCGGGCACTGAAGCTTTCTTT.

V usage is TRBV7-9 and J usage is TRBJ2-1; 8 positions match TRBD2. Germline V gives CDR1 SEHNR, CDR2 FQNEAQ (reference sequence). Trimming removed 2 bases from V and 8 bases from J; junction bases left unmatched: 8. The length of the CDR3 is 15 residues. CDR3: CASSLSGGLLDEQFF. The CDR3 nucleotides are TGTGCCAGCAGCTTAAGCGGGGGTCTCCTCGATGAGCAGTTCTTC.

This clone was observed many times. The rearrangement joins TRBV2 to TRBJ2-7; 7 nucleotides line up with TRBD2. This CDR3 has 13 amino acids. The ends lost 7 bases at V and 1 base at J; junction bases unmatched: 4. CDR1 SNHLY and CDR2 FYNNEI come from the germline V gene. CDR3 in DNA: TGTGCCAGCACTCTAGCGGATTCCTACGAGCAGTACTTC. It translates to CASTLADSYEQYF.

The chain couples TRBV9 to TRBJ2-7, with D perhaps matching TRBD2 (5 bases). The CDR3 has 14 residues. V dropped 2 bases and J dropped 2 bases, with 11 bases sitting between them. In germline, CDR1 is SGDLS, CDR2 YYNGEE. This CDR3 reads CASSVDSRAYEQYF. CDR3 nucleotides: TGTGCCAGCAGCGTGGACTCTCGAGCCTACGAGCAGTACTTC.

This clone appeared once. The rearrangement joins TRBV7-9 to TRBJ2-7, with D unresolved. From germline, CDR1 is SEHNR and CDR2 FQNEAQ (reference sequence). V dropped 8 bases and J dropped 0 bases, with 11 bases sitting between them. There are 13 residues in the CDR3. This CDR3 is CASRGSSSYEQYF. The CDR3 region has the DNA TGTGCCAGCCGAGGAAGTAGCTCCTACGAGCAGTACTTC.

The chain is built from TRBV10-3 and TRBJ2-2; D is ambiguous. CDR3 length: 14 residues. V lost 3 bases, J lost 0 bases, and 5 bases lay in between. Germline loops: CDR1 ENHRY, CDR2 SYGVKD. CDR3 in DNA: TGTGCCATCAGTGAACACCCGAACACCGGGGAGCTGTTTTTT. It specifies CAISEHPNTGELFF.

The chain couples TRBV7-9 to TRBJ1-2, with D possibly being TRBD1 (6 bases). The germline V gene encodes CDR1 SEHNR and CDR2 FQNEAQ (reference sequence). Trimming removed 1 base from V and 6 bases from J, with 21 bases in between. CDR3 length equals 17 residues. CDR3 DNA: TGTGCCAGCAGCTTAGGAGGGGGTAGGGGGACGTCAGATGGCTACACCTTC. Its translation is CASSLGGGRGTSDGYTF.